Presented here are 6 T cell receptor beta chains from one specimen sequenced in a study of blood T cell repertoires in COVID-19. The table came from immunoSEQ multiplex PCR; TCRdb's copy has only in-frame clones and leaves some out. The sample consists of 180,000 or so clones, about 83% of them appearing once. The sequenced material came from PBMCs or T cells enriched from blood (not recorded which). The receptors here all came from a man in his forties with acute COVID-19.

V gene TRBV9 combines with J gene TRBJ2-3, with 8 positions matching TRBD2. The V gene end was trimmed by 2 bases and the J gene end by 2 bases; junction bases not matched to a gene: 4. CDR3 length equals 15 residues. CDR1 and CDR2 (germline): SGDLS, YYNGEE. The CDR3 region is CASSVSSGATDTQYF. The CDR3 DNA follows: TGTGCCAGCAGCGTGAGTAGCGGGGCCACAGATACGCAGTATTTT. Supplemented by reference TRBV9 and TRBJ2-3, the full variable domain reads DSGVTQTPKHLITATGQRVTLRCSPRSGDLSVYWYQQSLDQGLQFLIQYYNGEERAKGNILERFSAQQFPDLHSELNLSSLELGDSALYFCASSVSSGATDTQYFGPGTRLTVL.

The chain employs TRBV5-6 and TRBJ2-7, with 10 positions matching TRBD1. The CDR3 extends over 15 amino acids. Germline-derived CDR1 and CDR2 are SGHDT and YYEEEE. The V gene end was trimmed by 3 bases and the J gene end by 3 bases; junction bases not matched to a gene: 6. The CDR3 loop reads CASSSIGDRGYEQYF. CDR3 nucleotides: TGTGCCAGCAGCTCGATTGGGGACAGGGGCTACGAGCAGTACTTC. Complete variable domain (other parts from reference TRBV5-6 and TRBJ2-7): DAGVTQSPTHLIKTRGQQVTLRCSPKSGHDTVSWYQQALGQGPQFIFQYYEEEERQRGNFPDRFSGHQFPNYSSELNVNALLLGDSALYLCASSSIGDRGYEQYFGPGTRLTVT.

The chain has TRBV30 and TRBJ1-1, with 9 positions matching TRBD1. The junction had 9 bases not matched to a gene; V was cut back by 0 bases and J by 10 bases. Germline V lookup: CDR1 GTSNPN, CDR2 SVGIG (reference sequence). The CDR3 has 14 residues. CDR3 protein: CAWSVHRGRVGAFF. In DNA, the CDR3 is TGTGCCTGGAGTGTACACAGGGGGCGGGTTGGAGCTTTCTTT.

The V and J genes are TRBV5-8 and TRBJ1-5; 7 nucleotides match TRBD1. V shed 4 bases and J 5 bases; nucleotides not matched to a gene: 6. The CDR3 has 14 residues. Germline loops: CDR1 SGHTS, CDR2 YDEGEE. CDR3 residues: CASSGGQSDQPQHF. The CDR3, as DNA: TGTGCCAGCAGCGGGGGACAGTCAGATCAGCCCCAGCATTTT.

The J gene is TRBJ1-4, the V gene TRBV18; D possibly corresponds to TRBD1 (5 bases). The CDR3 has 17 amino acids. Germline CDR1 KGHSH, CDR2 LQKENI. Trimming took off 5 bases at V and 7 bases at J, with 23 bases between the two ends. This CDR3 reads CASSNSIMRVGGEKLFF. DNA for the CDR3: TGTGCCAGCTCAAATTCGATAATGAGAGTCGGGGGTGAAAAACTGTTTTTT.

The chain uses TRBV2 and TRBJ1-1; D remains unclear. Germline V gene lookup returns CDR1 SNHLY and CDR2 FYNNEI. CDR3 length: 11 amino acids. The V gene lost 7 bases and the J gene lost 4 bases, with 7 bases spanning the gap. CDR3 in amino acids: CASIRVTEAFF. The CDR3 DNA follows: TGTGCCAGCATCCGTGTCACTGAAGCTTTCTTT.